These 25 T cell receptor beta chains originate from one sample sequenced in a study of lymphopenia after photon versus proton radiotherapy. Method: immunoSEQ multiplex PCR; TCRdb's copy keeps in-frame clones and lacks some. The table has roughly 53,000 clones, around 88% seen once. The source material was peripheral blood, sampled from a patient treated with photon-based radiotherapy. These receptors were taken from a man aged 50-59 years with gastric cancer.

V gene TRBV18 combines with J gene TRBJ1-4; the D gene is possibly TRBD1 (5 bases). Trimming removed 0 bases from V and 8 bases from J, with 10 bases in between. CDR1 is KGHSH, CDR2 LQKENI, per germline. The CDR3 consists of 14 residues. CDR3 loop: CASSPPGVGEKLFF. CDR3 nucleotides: TGTGCCAGCTCACCACCAGGGGTCGGCGAAAAACTGTTTTTT.

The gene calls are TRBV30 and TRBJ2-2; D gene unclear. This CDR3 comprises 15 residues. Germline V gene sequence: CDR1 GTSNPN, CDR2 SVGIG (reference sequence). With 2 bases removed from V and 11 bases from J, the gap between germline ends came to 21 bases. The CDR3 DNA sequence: TGTGCCTGGAGTCCCGGGTTGTACCTCGGTCTCGAGCTGTTTTTT. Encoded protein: CAWSPGLYLGLELFF.

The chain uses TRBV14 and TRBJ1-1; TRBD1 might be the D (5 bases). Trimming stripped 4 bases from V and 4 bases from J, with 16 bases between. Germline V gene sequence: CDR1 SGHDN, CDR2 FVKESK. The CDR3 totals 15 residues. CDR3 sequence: CASSPRQLPGTEAFF. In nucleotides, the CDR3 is TGTGCCAGCAGCCCCAGACAGTTACCGGGCACTGAAGCTTTCTTT.

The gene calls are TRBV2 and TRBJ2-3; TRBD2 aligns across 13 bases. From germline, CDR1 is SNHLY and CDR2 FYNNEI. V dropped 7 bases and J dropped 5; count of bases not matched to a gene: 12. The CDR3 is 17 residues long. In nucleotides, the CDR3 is TGTGCCAGCACCCCGGTTACTAGCGGGAGGGCCGGAGATACGCAGTATTTT. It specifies CASTPVTSGRAGDTQYF. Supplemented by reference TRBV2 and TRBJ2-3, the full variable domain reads EPEVTQTPSHQVTQMGQEVILRCVPISNHLYFYWYRQILGQKVEFLVSFYNNEISEKSEIFDDQFSVERPDGSNFTLKIRSTKLEDSAMYFCASTPVTSGRAGDTQYFGPGTRLTVL.

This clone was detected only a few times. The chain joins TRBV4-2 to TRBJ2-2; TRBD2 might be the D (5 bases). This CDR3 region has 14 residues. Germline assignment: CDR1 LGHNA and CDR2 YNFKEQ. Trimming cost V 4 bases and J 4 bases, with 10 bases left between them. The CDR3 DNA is TGTGCCAGCAGCCGAGGGTCTTCCACCGGGGAGCTGTTTTTT. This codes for CASSRGSSTGELFF.

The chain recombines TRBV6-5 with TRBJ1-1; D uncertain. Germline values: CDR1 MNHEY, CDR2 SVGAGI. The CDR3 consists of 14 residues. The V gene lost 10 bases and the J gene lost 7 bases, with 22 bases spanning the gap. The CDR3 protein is CATLGTPSKGEAFF. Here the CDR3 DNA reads TGTGCCACCCTGGGAACTCCCTCAAAAGGTGAAGCTTTCTTT.

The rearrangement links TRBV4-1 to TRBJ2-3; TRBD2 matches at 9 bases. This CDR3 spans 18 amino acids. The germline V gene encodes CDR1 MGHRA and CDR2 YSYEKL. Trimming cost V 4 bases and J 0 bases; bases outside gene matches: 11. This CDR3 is CASSLGLAPGASTDTQYF. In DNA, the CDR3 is TGCGCCAGCAGCCTGGGACTAGCCCCGGGCGCTAGCACAGATACGCAGTATTTT.

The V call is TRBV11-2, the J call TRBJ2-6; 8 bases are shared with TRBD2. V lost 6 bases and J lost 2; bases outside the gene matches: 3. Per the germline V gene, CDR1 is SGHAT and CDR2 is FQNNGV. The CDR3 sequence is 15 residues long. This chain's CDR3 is CASRRAGAGANVLTF. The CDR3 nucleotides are TGTGCCAGCAGGCGAGCGGGAGCTGGGGCCAACGTCCTGACTTTC.

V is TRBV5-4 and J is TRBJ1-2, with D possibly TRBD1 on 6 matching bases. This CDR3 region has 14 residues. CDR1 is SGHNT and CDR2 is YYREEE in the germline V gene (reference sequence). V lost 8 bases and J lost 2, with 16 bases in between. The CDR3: CASFSDRTNYGYTF. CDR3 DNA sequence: TGTGCCAGTTTCTCCGACAGGACGAACTATGGCTACACCTTC.

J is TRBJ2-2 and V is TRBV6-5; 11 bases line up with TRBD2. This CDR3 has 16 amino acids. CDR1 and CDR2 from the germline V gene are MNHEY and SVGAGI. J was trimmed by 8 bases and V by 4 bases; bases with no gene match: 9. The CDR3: CASSSYRTSGWGELFF. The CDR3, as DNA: TGTGCCAGCAGTTCCTATCGGACTAGCGGGTGGGGGGAGCTGTTTTTT.

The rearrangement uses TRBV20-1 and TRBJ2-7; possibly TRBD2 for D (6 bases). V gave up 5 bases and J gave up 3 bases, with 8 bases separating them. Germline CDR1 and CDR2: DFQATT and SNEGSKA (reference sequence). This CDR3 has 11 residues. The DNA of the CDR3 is TGCAGTGCTCTTAGCGGCTACGAGCAGTACTTC. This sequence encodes CSALSGYEQYF.

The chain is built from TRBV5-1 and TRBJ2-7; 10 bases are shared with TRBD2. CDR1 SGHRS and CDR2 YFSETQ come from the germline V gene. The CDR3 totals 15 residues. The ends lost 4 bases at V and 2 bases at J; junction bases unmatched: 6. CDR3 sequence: CASSRRTSGPYEQYF. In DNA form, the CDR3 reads TGCGCCAGCAGCCGACGGACTAGCGGACCCTACGAGCAGTACTTC.

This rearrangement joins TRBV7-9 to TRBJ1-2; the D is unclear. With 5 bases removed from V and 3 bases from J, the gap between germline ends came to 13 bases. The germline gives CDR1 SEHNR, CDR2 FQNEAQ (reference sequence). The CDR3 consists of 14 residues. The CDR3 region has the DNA TGTGCCAGCAGCGCCCACGGGAGTGACTATGGCTACACCTTC. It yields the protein CASSAHGSDYGYTF.

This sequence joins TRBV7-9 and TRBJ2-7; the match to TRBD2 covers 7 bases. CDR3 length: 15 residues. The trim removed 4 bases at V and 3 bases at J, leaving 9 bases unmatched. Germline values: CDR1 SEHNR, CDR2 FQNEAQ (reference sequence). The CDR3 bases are TGTGCCAGCAGCTCCCAGCGGGATCCCCTCTACGAGCAGTACTTC. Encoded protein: CASSSQRDPLYEQYF.

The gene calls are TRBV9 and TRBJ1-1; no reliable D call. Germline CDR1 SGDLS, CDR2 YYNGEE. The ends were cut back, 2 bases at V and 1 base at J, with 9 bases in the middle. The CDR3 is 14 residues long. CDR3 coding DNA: TGTGCCAGCAGCGTGACTTTAGGGAACACTGAAGCTTTCTTT. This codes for CASSVTLGNTEAFF.

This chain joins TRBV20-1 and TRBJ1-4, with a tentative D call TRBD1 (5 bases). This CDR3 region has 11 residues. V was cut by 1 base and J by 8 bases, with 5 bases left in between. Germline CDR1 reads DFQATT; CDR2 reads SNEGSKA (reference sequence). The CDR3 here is CSARGGEKLFF. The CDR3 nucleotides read TGCAGTGCTAGAGGGGGGGAAAAACTGTTTTTT.

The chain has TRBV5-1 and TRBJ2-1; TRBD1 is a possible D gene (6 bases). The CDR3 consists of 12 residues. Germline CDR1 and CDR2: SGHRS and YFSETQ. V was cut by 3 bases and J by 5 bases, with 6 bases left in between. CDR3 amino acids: CASSWDNNEQFF. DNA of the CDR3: TGCGCCAGCAGCTGGGACAACAATGAGCAGTTCTTC.

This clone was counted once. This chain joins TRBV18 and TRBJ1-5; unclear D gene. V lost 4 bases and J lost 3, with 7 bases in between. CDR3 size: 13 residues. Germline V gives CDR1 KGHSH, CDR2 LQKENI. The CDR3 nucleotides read TGTGCCAGCTCACTGACTACCAATCAGCCCCAGCATTTT. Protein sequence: CASSLTTNQPQHF.

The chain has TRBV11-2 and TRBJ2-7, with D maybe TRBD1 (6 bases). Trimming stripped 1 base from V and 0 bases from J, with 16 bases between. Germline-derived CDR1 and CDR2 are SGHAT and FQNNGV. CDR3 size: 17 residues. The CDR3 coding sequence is TGTGCCAGCAGCTTAGCATCACTGGGGGCGAGCTCCTACGAGCAGTACTTC. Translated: CASSLASLGASSYEQYF.

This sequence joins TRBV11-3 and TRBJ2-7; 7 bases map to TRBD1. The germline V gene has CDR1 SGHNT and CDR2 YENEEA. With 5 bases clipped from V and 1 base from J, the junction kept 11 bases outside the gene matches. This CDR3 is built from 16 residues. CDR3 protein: CASSTRRTGQSYEQYF. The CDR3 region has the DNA TGTGCCAGCAGCACCCGCCGGACAGGACAATCCTACGAGCAGTACTTC.

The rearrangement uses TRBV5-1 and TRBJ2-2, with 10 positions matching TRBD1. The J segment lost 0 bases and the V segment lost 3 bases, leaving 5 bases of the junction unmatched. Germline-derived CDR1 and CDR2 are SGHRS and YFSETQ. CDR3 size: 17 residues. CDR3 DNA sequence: TGCGCCAGCAGCTGGACGGGACAGGGGACGAACACCGGGGAGCTGTTTTTT. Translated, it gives CASSWTGQGTNTGELFF.

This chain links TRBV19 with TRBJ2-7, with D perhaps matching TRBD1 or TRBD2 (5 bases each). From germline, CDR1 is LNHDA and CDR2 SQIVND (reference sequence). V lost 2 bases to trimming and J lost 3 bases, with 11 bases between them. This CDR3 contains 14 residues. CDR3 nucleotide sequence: TGTGCCAGTAGTATAAGAGGGACCCTCTACGAGCAGTACTTC. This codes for CASSIRGTLYEQYF.

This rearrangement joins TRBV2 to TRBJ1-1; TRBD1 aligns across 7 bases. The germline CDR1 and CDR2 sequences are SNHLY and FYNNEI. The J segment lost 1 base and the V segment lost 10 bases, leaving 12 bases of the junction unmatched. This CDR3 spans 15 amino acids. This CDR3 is CAILPRQGPNTEAFF. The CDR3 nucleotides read TGTGCCATCCTACCCCGACAGGGCCCGAACACTGAAGCTTTCTTT.

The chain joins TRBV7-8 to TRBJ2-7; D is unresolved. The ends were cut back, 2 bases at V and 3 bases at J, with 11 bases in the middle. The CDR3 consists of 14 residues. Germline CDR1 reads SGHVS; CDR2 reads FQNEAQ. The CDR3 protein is CASSLRDSIYEQYF. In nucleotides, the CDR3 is TGTGCCAGCAGCTTAAGAGACTCAATCTACGAGCAGTACTTC. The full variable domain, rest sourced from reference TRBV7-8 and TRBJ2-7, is GAGVSQSPRYKVAKRGQDVALRCDPISGHVSLFWYQQALGQGPEFLTYFQNEAQLDKSGLPSDRFFAERPEGSVSTLKIQRTQQEDSAVYLCASSLRDSIYEQYFGPGTRLTVT.

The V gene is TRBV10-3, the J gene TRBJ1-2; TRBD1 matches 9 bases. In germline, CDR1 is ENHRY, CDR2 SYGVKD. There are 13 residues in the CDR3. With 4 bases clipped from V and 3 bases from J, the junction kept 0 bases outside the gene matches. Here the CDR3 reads CAISGTGDYGYTF. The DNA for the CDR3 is TGTGCCATCAGTGGGACAGGGGACTATGGCTACACCTTC.